This T cell receptor (beta chain) was observed in a study of post-analysis software for immune sequencing data. Study summary: As for disease course, relapsing-remitting, secondary progressive and progressive-relapsing multiple sclerosis were all included. Study-level findings and limits: Controls showed lower frequencies than patients for roughly five TRBV segments, and TRBV5-6, TRBV5-1 and TRBV20-1 were among these. F measure showed strong co-clustering of same-batch samples. Multiple sclerosis was associated with a significant reduction in normalized Chao1 diversity relative to controls.

Unique molecular identifiers featured in each of the TCR beta cDNA libraries. A few hundred thousand cDNA molecules came from approximately 1 to 10 million T cells. MiXCR, applied by TCRdb to the PCR reads, yields one record per CDR3 protein. The sample includes 650,000 to 850,000 distinct CDR3 sequences, under 70% seen only once; the top ten take 4.6%. Germline V CDR1 and CDR2: SGDLS, YYNGEE. CDR3 length: 15 amino acids. With 0 bases removed from V and 1 base from J, the gap between germline ends came to 10 bases. This clonotype ranks as medium-sized. Its antigen is currently unknown. The receptor comes from a girl aged 5 to 17 with multiple sclerosis. What was sequenced was blood. This sequence joins TRBV9 and TRBJ1-1, with a possible D match to TRBD1 (5 bases). The CDR3 DNA reads TGTGCCAGCAGCGTAGCCCATGGACAGAACACTGAAGCTTTCTTT. Its translation is CASSVAHGQNTEAFF.